This is a list of T cell receptor beta chains from one sample in a study of T-cell reconstitution after alpha-beta-depleted transplantation in children. Using its own MiXCR run on the PCR reads, TCRdb lists one record per CDR3 protein. In the table there are over 100,000 distinct CDR3 sequences, around 6.1% of which are singletons. Here the sequenced sample was PBMCs, mostly from graft donor cells, taken 60 days after TCRalphabeta/CD19-depleted stem cell transplant. The receptors were sampled from a female patient aged 2-9 years who had a stem cell transplant for Fanconi anemia, so the T cells may come from the graft donor. CDR3s include the opening cysteine and the closing phenylalanine or tryptophan. Fields, in order: V gene, D gene, CDR3 length, clone size, J gene, CDR3 protein, CDR3 DNA. A D gene is named only where the DNA matches it firmly. For some rows the clone size is stated as once, few or many, or as a class when expanded; others skip it.

>TRBV7-9|TRBD1|16|few|TRBJ2-5
CASTSGTVFGQETQYF
TGTGCCAGCACCTCCGGGACAGTGTTCGGTCAAGAGACCCAGTACTTC
>TRBV5-1|TRBD2|14|many|TRBJ2-5
CASSKTSAQETQYF
TGCGCCAGCAGCAAAACTAGCGCCCAAGAGACCCAGTACTTC
>TRBV28|.|17|many|TRBJ1-5
CASSYLSAQGTDQPQHF
TGTGCCAGCAGCTATTTATCGGCCCAGGGGACGGATCAGCCCCAGCATTTT
>TRBV12-3/TRBV12-4|.|14|.|TRBJ2-1
CASSFTTEGRGQFF
TGTGCCAGCAGTTTTACCACCGAGGGGCGGGGACAGTTCTTC
>TRBV5-1|.|13|many|TRBJ2-3
CASSLVSPDTQYF
TGCGCCAGCAGCTTGGTTAGTCCAGATACGCAGTATTTT
>TRBV5-1|.|14|many|TRBJ2-4
CASSLEWGISIQYF
TGCGCCAGCAGCTTGGAATGGGGGATCAGCATTCAGTACTTC
>TRBV20-1|.|12|many|TRBJ2-7
CSASTGVYEQYF
TGCAGTGCTTCAACAGGTGTCTACGAGCAGTACTTC
>TRBV27|.|13|few|TRBJ2-1
CASSWPGINEQFF
TGTGCCAGCAGTTGGCCGGGGATCAATGAGCAGTTCTTC
>TRBV6-4|.|13|.|TRBJ2-2
CASSEVATGELFF
TGTGCCAGCAGTGAGGTGGCAACCGGGGAGCTGTTTTTT
>TRBV5-1|.|12|many|TRBJ1-5
CASSLEGQPQHF
TGCGCCAGCAGCTTGGAGGGGCAGCCCCAGCATTTT
>TRBV6-6|.|12|many|TRBJ2-7
CASSYRGYEQYF
TGTGCCAGCAGTTACCGGGGGTACGAGCAGTACTTC
>TRBV20-1|TRBD2|15|many|TRBJ2-7
CSASIGLADLWEQYF
TGCAGTGCTAGTATTGGACTAGCGGACCTGTGGGAGCAGTACTTC
>TRBV7-2|TRBD2|16|many|TRBJ2-3
CASSKLAGGTTDTQYF
TGTGCCAGCAGCAAACTAGCGGGGGGTACCACAGATACGCAGTATTTT
>TRBV29-1|TRBD1|13|many|TRBJ2-7
CSVVTPRGREQYF
TGCAGCGTTGTTACCCCGAGGGGGCGCGAGCAGTACTTC
>TRBV7-3|TRBD1|16|few|TRBJ2-3
CASSGQGTFATDTQYF
TGTGCCAGCAGCGGACAGGGAACGTTCGCCACTGATACGCAGTATTTT
>TRBV4-2|TRBD2|17|many|TRBJ2-1
CASSQTPGLAYRNEQFF
TGTGCCAGCAGCCAAACGCCGGGACTAGCGTACCGTAATGAGCAGTTCTTC
>TRBV25-1|.|15|many|TRBJ2-3
CASSVSGAGTDTQYF
TGTGCCAGCAGTGTGTCAGGGGCCGGCACAGATACGCAGTATTTT
>TRBV20-1|TRBD2|16|many|TRBJ2-1
CSADSLTRDYLNEQFF
TGCAGTGCTGACTCACTCACCCGGGACTACCTCAATGAGCAGTTCTTC
>TRBV3-1|.|15|.|TRBJ1-5
CASSQGVQGNQPQHF
TGTGCCAGCAGCCAAGGAGTACAGGGCAATCAGCCCCAGCATTTT
>TRBV20-1|.|12|many|TRBJ2-1
CSASVGYNEQFF
TGCAGTGCTTCGGTTGGGTACAATGAGCAGTTCTTC
>TRBV29-1|.|10|many|TRBJ2-5
CSVSSGTQYF
TGCAGCGTTTCCAGCGGAACCCAGTACTTC
>TRBV27|.|19|few|TRBJ1-5
CASVCPSRGWCRGNQPQHF
TGTGCCAGCGTTTGCCCTTCCAGGGGATGGTGTAGGGGCAATCAGCCCCAGCATTTT
>TRBV28|TRBD2|17|many|TRBJ2-7
CASSAHPTGTSGIEQYF
TGTGCCAGCAGTGCTCACCCCACTGGGACTAGCGGGATCGAGCAGTACTTC
>TRBV3-1|.|13|many|TRBJ2-7
CASSLRRSYEQYF
TGTGCCAGCAGCCTACGCCGGAGTTACGAGCAGTACTTC
>TRBV11-1|.|14|.|TRBJ2-7
CASSLVLSSYEQYF
TGTGCCAGCAGCTTAGTCCTCAGCTCCTACGAGCAGTACTTC
>TRBV6-1|TRBD2|14|many|TRBJ2-4
CASSWTSGRNIQYF
TGTGCCAGCAGCTGGACTAGCGGGAGGAACATTCAGTACTTC
>TRBV7-2|TRBD2|19|many|TRBJ2-7
CASSLAWALAELSEYEQYF
TGTGCCAGCAGCTTAGCGTGGGCACTAGCGGAACTTTCCGAATACGAGCAGTACTTC
>TRBV5-1|TRBD1|15|many|TRBJ2-7
CASTMTGQGFDEQYF
TGCGCCAGCACCATGACGGGACAGGGATTTGACGAGCAGTACTTC
>TRBV10-3|TRBD2|17|few|TRBJ2-3
CAIRGTSGGALTDTQYF
TGTGCCATCAGGGGGACTAGCGGGGGGGCCCTGACAGATACGCAGTATTTT
>TRBV5-6|.|13|few|TRBJ1-5
CASSLMGNQPQHF
TGTGCCAGCAGCTTGATGGGCAATCAGCCCCAGCATTTT
>TRBV20-1|.|13|few|TRBJ1-3
CSAVTGYGNTIYF
TGCAGTGCTGTTACAGGTTACGGAAACACCATATATTTT
>TRBV4-2|.|15|many|TRBJ2-1
CASSQGGVAYNEQFF
TGTGCCAGCAGCCAAGGAGGGGTGGCCTACAATGAGCAGTTCTTC
>TRBV5-1|TRBD1|18|.|TRBJ2-1
CANSKGTGAIGSYNEQFF
TGCGCCAACAGCAAGGGGACAGGGGCCATCGGCTCCTACAATGAGCAGTTCTTC
>TRBV5-1|.|15|few|TRBJ2-5
CASSLIGAFGETQYF
TGCGCCAGCAGCTTGATAGGGGCCTTTGGAGAGACCCAGTACTTC
>TRBV7-3|.|15|many|TRBJ2-2
CASSLDRQNTGELFF
TGTGCCAGCAGCTTAGACCGGCAGAACACCGGGGAGCTGTTTTTT
>TRBV11-2|TRBD1|14|many|TRBJ2-3
CASSFGTGTDTQYF
TGTGCCAGCAGCTTCGGGACAGGCACAGATACGCAGTATTTT
>TRBV12-3/TRBV12-4|TRBD1|17|few|TRBJ1-2
CASSLDGTRTGGYGYTF
TGTGCCAGCAGTTTAGATGGCACCCGGACAGGGGGCTATGGCTACACCTTC
>TRBV7-7|TRBD1|14|many|TRBJ2-7
CASSSPDRGEEQYF
TGTGCCAGCAGCTCACCGGACAGGGGTGAAGAGCAGTACTTC
>TRBV5-5|.|13|.|TRBJ2-7
CASSLVGLYEQYF
TGTGCCAGCAGCTTGGTGGGACTCTACGAGCAGTACTTC
>TRBV27|TRBD1|17|few|TRBJ2-1
CASSFGSGTGVYNEQFF
TGTGCCAGCAGTTTCGGGTCCGGGACAGGGGTTTACAATGAGCAGTTCTTC
>TRBV7-9|.|15|many|TRBJ2-1
CASSLRGRTYNEQFF
TGTGCCAGCAGCTTAAGGGGGAGGACCTACAATGAGCAGTTCTTC
>TRBV9|TRBD2|15|.|TRBJ2-5
CASSVELAVQETQYF
TGTGCCAGCAGCGTAGAACTAGCGGTCCAAGAGACCCAGTACTTC
>TRBV2|TRBD2|15|many|TRBJ2-1
CASRQLAGGYNEQFF
TGTGCCAGCAGACAACTAGCGGGGGGCTACAATGAGCAGTTCTTC
>TRBV29-1|TRBD1|11|many|TRBJ2-3
CSVSGGDTQYF
TGCAGCGTTTCAGGGGGAGATACGCAGTATTTT
>TRBV18|.|15|many|TRBJ1-5
CASSPPGSSNQPQHF
TGTGCCAGCTCACCCCCGGGCAGTAGCAATCAGCCCCAGCATTTT
>TRBV6-2/TRBV6-3|TRBD2|16|few|TRBJ2-2
CASRHSGRAPPGELFF
TGTGCCAGCCGACACAGCGGGAGGGCCCCCCCCGGGGAGCTGTTTTTT
>TRBV20-1|TRBD2|15|.|TRBJ2-7
CSARRLAGRMYEQYF
TGCAGTGCTAGAAGACTAGCGGGGCGAATGTACGAGCAGTACTTC
>TRBV3-1|.|15|many|TRBJ2-5
CASSPITGLGETQYF
TGTGCCAGCAGCCCGATCACAGGGTTGGGAGAGACCCAGTACTTC
>TRBV9|.|14|once|TRBJ1-1
CASSSRGPDTEAFF
TGTGCCAGCAGCTCCAGGGGCCCTGACACTGAAGCTTTCTTT
>TRBV20-1|TRBD1|15|many|TRBJ2-5
CSARDGRTGGETQYF
TGCAGTGCTAGAGATGGTCGGACAGGGGGAGAGACCCAGTACTTC
>TRBV7-3|TRBD1|21|many|TRBJ2-6
CASSLTIGTGPTFSGANVLTF
TGTGCCAGCAGCTTAACGATCGGGACAGGGCCAACCTTCTCTGGGGCCAACGTCCTGACTTTC
>TRBV29-1|TRBD1|14|many|TRBJ1-5
CSVKEQGGGQPQHF
TGCAGCGTCAAAGAACAGGGGGGCGGGCAGCCCCAGCATTTT
>TRBV24-1|.|14|few|TRBJ1-1
CATSGAGMNTEAFF
TGTGCCACCAGTGGCGCCGGGATGAACACTGAAGCTTTCTTT
>TRBV5-4|TRBD2|17|once|TRBJ2-1
CASSLGLAGGPIYEQFF
TGTGCCAGCAGCTTGGGCCTAGCGGGAGGGCCAATCTATGAGCAGTTCTTC
>TRBV5-1|TRBD1|15|many|TRBJ2-1
CASSARQGAYNEQFF
TGCGCCAGCAGCGCTAGACAGGGGGCCTACAATGAGCAGTTCTTC